This T cell receptor beta chain was captured by sequencing in a study of shared clonotypes between healthy human individuals. General study findings and limits: Clonotype sharing among donors, it was expected, would be affected by sequencing depth.

HIV-negative, healthy adults without recent acute infections or vaccinations were the donors. Of note for this clone: Its matching antigen is unknown. This may stem from a read error, because a much larger clone lies one nucleotide away.

The CDR3 sequence is 14 residues long. CDR1 is SEHNR, CDR2 FQNEAQ, per germline (reference sequence). Authors' processing steps: Junction-only sequences produced by ImmunoSEQ had no quality scores, so filtering differed. The method was immunoSEQ multiplex PCR; TCRdb's version includes in-frame clones alone and lacks a portion of them. That table gives V, J and clone size, and the DNA gave D and trimming. The sample contains approximately 980,000 clones, more than 75% of which appear only once. Sequences were obtained from memory CD4+ T cells sorted from blood. As for subset: CD45RA-negative fraction. The sequence was collected from a man in his late teens or twenties in good health. The chain carries TRBV7-9 and TRBJ1-6; 9 bases agree with TRBD1. CDR3 loop: CASTLQGANSPLHF. The CDR3 region has the DNA TGTGCCAGCACCTTACAGGGGGCGAATTCACCCCTCCACTTT.